This T cell receptor (beta chain) originates from a study of OX40 agonist ivuxolimab in advanced cancers. Study-wide background: Every 2 weeks, patients received ivuxolimab intravenously, dosed at 0.01 to 10 mg/kg. Among those treated, three patients had partial responses, one with hepatocellular carcinoma and two with cutaneous melanoma.

Study results and caveats: The mean number of expanded clones was higher in CD8+ T cells than in CD4+.

Details on this clone: Its antigen is currently unknown.

Method: immunoSEQ multiplex PCR; TCRdb's copy keeps in-frame clones and lacks some. The sample carries 27,000 or so clones, about four fifths recorded once. On cycle 4 day 1 and cycle 7 day 1, as well as at baseline, blood was sampled. The sequence was obtained from an adult with an advanced solid tumor such as melanoma, head and neck, liver or kidney cancer. Source: CD4+ or CD8+ T cells sorted from blood, taken in a trial of the OX40 agonist ivuxolimab.

CDR3 bases: TGTGCCAGCAGTTCCAATTCGGGTTACGAGCAGTACTTC. Translating it yields CASSSNSGYEQYF. This rearrangement joins TRBV27 to TRBJ2-7, with D hard to call. V lost 4 bases and J 4 bases, leaving 11 bases between the germline ends. Germline CDR1 MNHEY, CDR2 SMNVEV (reference sequence). This CDR3 has 13 amino acids.